This T cell receptor (beta chain) comes out of a study of early stage breast cancer tumors. Profiled with immunoSEQ multiplex PCR; TCRdb holds only in-frame clones, not every one. The sample has some 28,000 clones, about 80% seen once; the top ten hold about 13%. Germline V lookup: CDR1 SGHTA, CDR2 FQGTGA. Trimming pared 5 bases from V and 5 bases from J, leaving 9 bases between. The CDR3 is 13 residues long. The genes are TRBV7-3 and TRBJ2-2; D uncertain. This clonotype originated in a person in their 60s with breast cancer. What was sequenced was blood. CDR3 amino acids: CASSITATGELFF. CDR3 bases: TGTGCCAGCAGCATCACAGCTACCGGGGAGCTGTTTTTT.